The 16 T cell receptor beta chains below come from one sample, sequenced in a study of blood T cell repertoires in COVID-19. Clones were read by immunoSEQ multiplex PCR, and TCRdb kept only the in-frame ones, dropping some. The profile shows approximately 170,000 clones, 88% of them singletons. Sample: peripheral blood. These receptor sequences come from a man aged 55 to 70 with acute or convalescent COVID-19.

The V call is TRBV7-2, the J call TRBJ2-1, with D maybe TRBD2 (5 bases). CDR3 length: 14 residues. Germline V CDR1 and CDR2: SGHTA, FQGNSA. V was shortened by 5 bases and J by 7 bases, with 15 bases between the two germline ends. In DNA form, the CDR3 reads TGTGCCAGCAGCCTACCGGGAACCCCAAATGAGCAGTTCTTC. Amino acid sequence: CASSLPGTPNEQFF.

This rearrangement joins TRBV11-2 to TRBJ1-2; D gene uncertain. The CDR3 is 13 residues long. Germline CDR1 is SGHAT and CDR2 is FQNNGV. V was cut by 4 bases and J by 3 bases, with 9 bases left in between. The CDR3 is CASSSEVDYGYTF. The CDR3, as DNA: TGTGCCAGCAGCTCGGAGGTGGACTATGGCTACACCTTC.

The chain combines TRBV2 with TRBJ2-1; TRBD2 matches at 7 bases. Germline V lookup: CDR1 SNHLY, CDR2 FYNNEI. V shed 10 bases and J 4 bases; nucleotides not matched to a gene: 13. The CDR3 runs to 15 residues. In DNA, the CDR3 is TGTGCCACTTCAAGGCGGGCGGGGGATTACAATGAGCAGTTCTTC. This gives the protein CATSRRAGDYNEQFF.

This clone was detected once. The chain couples TRBV5-8 to TRBJ2-2; D perhaps matches TRBD2 (6 bases). Trimming removed 4 bases from V and 1 base from J, with 14 bases in between. This CDR3 has 16 residues. Germline lookup yields CDR1 SGHTS and CDR2 YDEGEE. As DNA, the CDR3 is TGTGCCAGCAGCCTGGGCGGGGCGCAGAACACCGGGGAGCTGTTTTTT. It translates to CASSLGGAQNTGELFF.

This rearrangement joins TRBV7-9 to TRBJ1-1; D is unresolved. Trimming took off 5 bases at V and 1 base at J, with 14 bases between the two ends. Germline V gene sequence: CDR1 SEHNR, CDR2 FQNEAQ (reference sequence). The CDR3 length is 15 residues. CDR3 sequence: CASSDGAGSNTEAFF. CDR3 DNA: TGTGCCAGCAGCGATGGTGCAGGCTCGAACACTGAAGCTTTCTTT.

The gene calls are TRBV7-8 and TRBJ1-4, with 11 nucleotides matching TRBD1. V was pared by 5 bases and J by 2 bases, with 4 bases of the junction left unmatched. The CDR3 is 16 residues long. The germline CDR1 and CDR2 sequences are SGHVS and FQNEAQ. CDR3 in amino acids: CASSSRDRGTNEKLFF. The CDR3 bases are TGTGCCAGCAGCAGTCGGGACAGGGGGACTAATGAAAAACTGTTTTTT.

This clone was observed a handful of times. CDR3 sequence: CASSLVSGVGYTF. The CDR3 DNA follows: TGTGCCAGCAGCTTGGTGTCCGGGGTTGGCTACACCTTC. V is TRBV5-6 and J is TRBJ1-2; D unresolved. Trimming removed 0 bases at V and 7 bases at J, with 10 bases between. The germline CDR1 and CDR2 sequences are SGHDT and YYEEEE. CDR3 length equals 13 residues.

The J gene is TRBJ1-5, the V gene TRBV7-2; TRBD1 matches at 8 bases. J was trimmed by 7 bases and V by 3 bases; bases with no gene match: 8. CDR3 length: 15 amino acids. Germline CDR1 is SGHTA and CDR2 is FQGNSA. CDR3 protein: CASSLQGAIGQPQHF. DNA for the CDR3: TGTGCCAGCAGCTTGCAGGGGGCAATAGGGCAGCCCCAGCATTTT.

The rearrangement joins TRBV7-3 to TRBJ2-1, with 9 nucleotides matching TRBD2. Germline loops: CDR1 SGHTA, CDR2 FQGTGA. Trimming cost V 2 bases and J 2 bases; bases outside gene matches: 7. The CDR3 runs to 17 residues. The CDR3 DNA reads as TGTGCCAGCAGCTTAGCTGGCCTAGCGGGACCCTACAATGAGCAGTTCTTC. Residues: CASSLAGLAGPYNEQFF. Complete variable domain (other parts from reference TRBV7-3 and TRBJ2-1): GAGVSQTPSNKVTEKGKYVELRCDPISGHTALYWYRQSLGQGPEFLIYFQGTGAADDSGLPNDRFFAVRPEGSVSTLKIQRTERGDSAVYLCASSLAGLAGPYNEQFFGPGTRLTVL.

This clone has just a few counts. J is TRBJ2-7 and V is TRBV11-3; 7 bases match TRBD2. Germline V gene sequence: CDR1 SGHNT, CDR2 YENEEA. Trimming cost V 5 bases and J 3 bases; bases outside gene matches: 19. The CDR3 runs to 18 residues. This chain's CDR3 is CASSTRDGLDFIDYEQYV. CDR3 nucleotide sequence: TGTGCCAGCAGCACACGAGACGGACTAGACTTTATCGACTACGAGCAGTACGTC.

V gene TRBV3-1 (or the pseudogene TRBV3-2) combines with J gene TRBJ2-7; D gene ambiguous. V was trimmed by 0 bases and J by 4 bases, leaving 7 bases between them. Germline loops: CDR1 LGHDT, CDR2 YNNKEL (reference sequence). CDR3 size: 13 residues. The CDR3 DNA follows: TGTGCCAGCAGCCAAGATAGAGGTTACGAGCAGTACTTC. Translated: CASSQDRGYEQYF.

The chain couples TRBV18 to TRBJ1-6, with 8 bases matching TRBD1. This CDR3 contains 15 residues. J gave up 10 bases and V 0 bases, and 5 bases lay outside the gene matches. Germline loops: CDR1 KGHSH, CDR2 LQKENI. The CDR3 nucleotides are TGTGCCAGCTCACCACCGACAGGGGTAGAGTCACCCCTCCACTTT. This encodes CASSPPTGVESPLHF.

The chain joins TRBV7-2 to TRBJ1-5; 7 bases align to TRBD1. J gave up 0 bases and V 1 base, and 6 bases lay outside the gene matches. This CDR3 is 17 amino acids long. CDR1 and CDR2 (germline): SGHTA, FQGNSA. The chain's CDR3 is CASSLVPTGDSNQPQHF. The CDR3 DNA follows: TGTGCCAGCAGCTTAGTCCCCACAGGGGATAGCAATCAGCCCCAGCATTTT. Filled out from reference TRBV7-2 and TRBJ1-5, the complete variable domain reads GAGVSQSPSNKVTEKGKDVELRCDPISGHTALYWYRQSLGQGLEFLIYFQGNSAPDKSGLPSDRFSAERTGGSVSTLTIQRTQQEDSAVYLCASSLVPTGDSNQPQHFGDGTRLSIL.

The chain combines TRBV5-1 with TRBJ2-3; 8 nucleotides line up with TRBD1. Unmatched junction bases numbered 1, after V lost 0 bases and J lost 1 base. This CDR3 spans 15 amino acids. Germline CDR1 SGHRS, CDR2 YFSETQ. DNA of the CDR3: TGCGCCAGCAGCTTGGAGGACAGGGGCACAGATACGCAGTATTTT. It yields the protein CASSLEDRGTDTQYF.

The gene calls are TRBV7-2 and TRBJ1-1; D is perhaps TRBD1 (6 bases). The germline CDR1 and CDR2 sequences are SGHTA and FQGNSA. V lost 0 bases and J lost 1, with 9 bases in between. This CDR3 is built from 15 residues. The CDR3: CASSLAATGNTEAFF. In DNA form, the CDR3 reads TGTGCCAGCAGCTTAGCCGCGACAGGGAACACTGAAGCTTTCTTT.

This sequence joins TRBV9 and TRBJ1-1; D remains ambiguous. V lost 1 base and J 4 bases, leaving 8 bases between the germline ends. The CDR3 covers 13 residues. CDR1 and CDR2 (germline): SGDLS, YYNGEE. The CDR3: CASSVSVRTEAFF. CDR3 DNA: TGTGCCAGCAGCGTAAGCGTTCGCACTGAAGCTTTCTTT.